One sample yielded the 24 T cell receptor beta chains listed below, sequenced in a study of blood T cell repertoires in COVID-19. Method: immunoSEQ multiplex PCR; TCRdb's copy keeps in-frame clones and lacks some. The repertoire consists of 25,000 to 35,000 clones, with roughly nine tenths occurring once and the leading ten covering approximately 9.6%. Sequenced: peripheral blood. These receptors all stem from a human donor with active COVID-19. The donor label of this sample is uncertain.

The chain joins TRBV7-3 to TRBJ2-2, with 7 bases fitting TRBD2. CDR1 is SGHTA, CDR2 FQGTGA, per germline. There are 14 residues in the CDR3. The V and J ends lost 4 bases and 6 bases, in that order; junction bases with no gene match: 5. The CDR3 coding sequence is TGTGCCAGCAGCTCGACTACTAGCGCCGGGGAGCTGTTTTTT. It codes for CASSSTTSAGELFF.

V is TRBV19 and J is TRBJ2-7; 7 nucleotides match TRBD2. Germline values: CDR1 LNHDA, CDR2 SQIVND (reference sequence). The CDR3 spans 16 residues. V shed 1 base and J 0 bases; nucleotides not matched to a gene: 6. The CDR3 nucleotides are TGTGCCAGTAGTATAGGGGCGCGGGGGTCCTCCTACGAGCAGTACTTC. Protein product: CASSIGARGSSYEQYF.

The chain links TRBV28 to TRBJ2-7, with TRBD1 identical over 12 bases. Germline CDR1 and CDR2: MDHEN and SYDVKM. Trimming removed 6 bases from V and 2 bases from J; junction bases left unmatched: 5. CDR3 length equals 15 residues. The DNA for the CDR3 is TGTGCCAGCAGGGCCGGGACAGGGGGCCCCTACGAGCAGTACTTC. The encoded protein is CASRAGTGGPYEQYF.

Details on this clone: One junction end disagrees with the germline gene, perhaps due to a read error. The rearrangement joins TRBV7-7 to TRBJ2-2, with 7 bases aligning to TRBD1. Germline CDR1 SSHAT, CDR2 FNYEAQ (reference sequence). This CDR3 spans 15 amino acids. Written as DNA, the CDR3 is TGTGCTAGCAGCTTCGAGGGGGCGGGCACCGGGGAGCTGTTTTTT. It yields the protein CASSFEGAGTGELFF.

The chain combines TRBV6-5 with TRBJ2-7; 7 bases are shared with TRBD1. Germline assignment: CDR1 MNHEY and CDR2 SVGAGI. J was trimmed by 3 bases and V by 7 bases; bases with no gene match: 6. CDR3 length equals 13 residues. The CDR3 DNA reads as TGTGCCAGCAAACCGGGACAGCGCTACGAGCAGTACTTC. This encodes CASKPGQRYEQYF.

V is TRBV27 and J is TRBJ2-5; the match to TRBD1 covers 9 bases. Looked up from germline, CDR1 is MNHEY and CDR2 is SMNVEV (reference sequence). The trim removed 5 bases at V and 2 bases at J, leaving 3 bases unmatched. The CDR3 has 14 amino acids. CDR3 amino acids: CASSPTGGQETQYF. CDR3 nucleotide sequence: TGTGCCAGCAGTCCGACAGGGGGACAAGAGACCCAGTACTTC.

The CDR3 loop is CATSRGGTNQETQYF. Here the CDR3 DNA reads TGTGCCACCAGCAGAGGGGGGACAAACCAAGAGACCCAGTACTTC. V and J are TRBV15 and TRBJ2-5; weak D call: TRBD1 (6 bases). This CDR3 region has 15 residues. The V end lost 1 base, the J end lost 0 bases, and 9 bases lay between the germline ends. Germline V lookup: CDR1 LNHNV, CDR2 YYDKDF (reference sequence). Supplemented by reference TRBV15 and TRBJ2-5, the full variable domain reads DAMVIQNPRYQVTQFGKPVTLSCSQTLNHNVMYWYQQKSSQAPKLLFHYYDKDFNNEADTPDNFQSRRPNTSFCFLDIRSPGLGDTAMYLCATSRGGTNQETQYFGPGTRLLVL.

This rearrangement joins TRBV19 to TRBJ2-1; TRBD2 agrees at 8 bases. Losses at the gene ends were 7 bases for V and 1 base for J; bases not matched to a gene: 9. The CDR3 consists of 16 residues. Germline V lookup: CDR1 LNHDA, CDR2 SQIVND (reference sequence). The CDR3 coding sequence is TGTGCCAGTACCCAACGAGCGGGAGTATCCTACAATGAGCAGTTCTTC. Its translation: CASTQRAGVSYNEQFF.

J is TRBJ1-6 and V is TRBV6-2 or TRBV6-3, with a tentative D call TRBD1 (5 bases). The V gene lost 5 bases and the J gene lost 9 bases, with 17 bases spanning the gap. Per the germline V gene, CDR1 is MNHEY and CDR2 is SVGEGT. This CDR3 has 15 residues. The CDR3 here is CASSLLDGARSPLHF. In DNA, the CDR3 is TGTGCCAGCAGTCTCCTGGATGGGGCACGTTCACCCCTCCACTTT.

The chain uses TRBV6-5 and TRBJ2-7; 8 bases line up with TRBD1. J gave up 3 bases and V 2 bases, and 6 bases lay outside the gene matches. This CDR3 region has 15 residues. The germline V gene has CDR1 MNHEY and CDR2 SVGAGI. Here the CDR3 DNA reads TGTGCCAGCAGTTACCCTTCCACAGGGGGCTACGAGCAGTACTTC. Protein product: CASSYPSTGGYEQYF.

The V call is TRBV5-1, the J call TRBJ2-3; D is uncertain. Germline lookup yields CDR1 SGHRS and CDR2 YFSETQ. This CDR3 is 15 amino acids long. Deletions cut 0 bases from V and 1 base from J, with 9 bases between. The CDR3 is CASSLGRPGTDTQYF. DNA of the CDR3: TGCGCCAGCAGCTTGGGGCGGCCGGGCACAGATACGCAGTATTTT. Together with reference TRBV5-1 and TRBJ2-3, the CDR3 gives the full variable domain: KAGVTQTPRYLIKTRGQQVTLSCSPISGHRSVSWYQQTPGQGLQFLFEYFSETQRNKGNFPGRFSGRQFSNSRSEMNVSTLELGDSALYLCASSLGRPGTDTQYFGPGTRLTVL.

The chain is built from TRBV5-4 and TRBJ2-2; 8 positions agree with TRBD2. Germline V gene sequence: CDR1 SGHNT, CDR2 YYREEE (reference sequence). This CDR3 is 13 amino acids long. V gave up 10 bases and J gave up 6 bases; unmatched junction bases: 8. CDR3 residues: CAAGGGLAGELFF. CDR3 DNA sequence: TGTGCCGCCGGCGGGGGGCTCGCCGGGGAGCTGTTTTTT.

The chain recombines TRBV20-1 with TRBJ2-1, with TRBD2 identical over 13 bases. The germline V gene has CDR1 DFQATT and CDR2 SNEGSKA (reference sequence). The CDR3 runs to 16 residues. Trimming took 3 bases from V and 5 from J; bases not matched to a gene: 7. CDR3 bases: TGCAGTGCTAGTACTAGCGGGGGGGCGATCCACAATGAGCAGTTCTTC. Residues: CSASTSGGAIHNEQFF.

The J gene is TRBJ2-5, the V gene TRBV14; D possibly corresponds to TRBD1 (6 bases). The CDR3 is 14 amino acids. Germline-derived CDR1 and CDR2 are SGHDN and FVKESK. V was trimmed by 1 base and J by 2 bases, leaving 8 bases between them. The CDR3 loop is CASSQGDRQETQYF. The CDR3 nucleotides are TGTGCCAGCAGCCAAGGCGACAGGCAAGAGACCCAGTACTTC.

The V and J genes are TRBV6-2 or TRBV6-3 and TRBJ2-7; 8 bases align to TRBD1. The J segment lost 3 bases and the V segment lost 1 base, leaving 2 bases of the junction unmatched. CDR1 and CDR2 from the germline V gene are MNHEY and SVGEGT. The CDR3 contains 14 residues. The CDR3 region has the DNA TGTGCCAGCAGTTACTTGGGACAGGTCTACGAGCAGTACTTC. Its protein is CASSYLGQVYEQYF.

This clone showed up just once. The chain carries TRBV20-1 and TRBJ2-1; no definite D call. V gave up 3 bases and J gave up 7 bases, with 7 bases separating them. CDR3 size: 11 residues. Germline CDR1 is DFQATT and CDR2 is SNEGSKA (reference sequence). This CDR3 reads CSASRVNEQFF. CDR3 nucleotide sequence: TGCAGTGCTAGTCGGGTAAATGAGCAGTTCTTC.

Concerning this clone itself: A junction end diverges from the germline sequence, so it may reflect a read error. The chain recombines TRBV13 with TRBJ2-5, with 12 bases fitting TRBD2. Germline CDR1 PRHDT, CDR2 FYEKMQ (reference sequence). CDR3 length: 15 residues. The CDR3 loop is CAGSIRLAGEETQYF. CDR3 in DNA: TGTGCCGGCAGCATCAGACTAGCGGGGGAAGAGACCCAGTACTTC.

The chain recombines TRBV5-4 with TRBJ2-7, with 8 bases that match TRBD2. Germline V CDR1 and CDR2: SGHNT, YYREEE (reference sequence). V trimming: 0 bases; J trimming: 5 bases; junction bases outside the gene matches: 7. CDR3 length: 15 residues. The CDR3 DNA reads as TGTGCCAGCAGCTTGGAGATAGCGGGATCACACGAGCAGTACTTC. Its translation is CASSLEIAGSHEQYF.

The chain recombines TRBV7-6 with TRBJ2-1; weak D call: TRBD1 (6 bases). Germline V CDR1 and CDR2: SGHVS, FNYEAQ. V was pared by 1 base and J by 0 bases, with 7 bases between. There are 15 residues in the CDR3. CDR3 nucleotide sequence: TGTGCCAGCAGCTTAGGACAGGCCTCCTACAATGAGCAGTTCTTC. Amino acids: CASSLGQASYNEQFF.

This clone was counted once. The V and J genes are TRBV7-3 and TRBJ2-7; D is perhaps TRBD1 (5 bases). Per germline, CDR1 SGHTA and CDR2 FQGTGA. CDR3 length equals 14 residues. The V gene lost 4 bases and the J gene lost 3 bases, with 13 bases spanning the gap. In DNA form, the CDR3 reads TGTGCCAGCAGCTCCCAGGGTGGGCGCTACGAGCAGTACTTC. It is translated as CASSSQGGRYEQYF.

The chain is built from TRBV10-1 and TRBJ2-3, with 11 bases fitting TRBD2. V shed 2 bases, J shed 6 bases, and the junction held 4 bases outside the gene matches. This CDR3 has 15 amino acids. Germline V gives CDR1 WNHNN, CDR2 SYGVQD (reference sequence). CDR3 protein: CASSEASGGMDTQYF. DNA for the CDR3: TGCGCCAGCAGTGAGGCTAGCGGGGGGATGGATACGCAGTATTTT.

The chain's CDR3 is CAWRRKEISYEQYF. The DNA of the CDR3 is TGTGCCTGGAGGAGGAAGGAAATTTCTTACGAGCAGTACTTC. The V gene is TRBV30, the J gene TRBJ2-7; D is undetermined. Germline loops: CDR1 GTSNPN, CDR2 SVGIG (reference sequence). Trimming removed 3 bases at V and 4 bases at J, with 16 bases between. The CDR3 length is 14 residues.

The rearrangement joins TRBV5-1 to TRBJ1-5; 10 bases match TRBD1. This CDR3 has 14 amino acids. V trimming: 3 bases; J trimming: 5 bases; junction bases outside the gene matches: 2. Germline V gene sequence: CDR1 SGHRS, CDR2 YFSETQ. CDR3 in amino acids: CASSWGTGDQPQHF. The CDR3 region has the DNA TGCGCCAGCAGCTGGGGGACAGGGGATCAGCCCCAGCATTTT. The whole variable domain, remainder taken from reference TRBV5-1 and TRBJ1-5, is KAGVTQTPRYLIKTRGQQVTLSCSPISGHRSVSWYQQTPGQGLQFLFEYFSETQRNKGNFPGRFSGRQFSNSRSEMNVSTLELGDSALYLCASSWGTGDQPQHFGDGTRLSIL.

V gene TRBV7-9 combines with J gene TRBJ2-3, with D maybe TRBD2 (6 bases). The V gene's germline CDR1 is SEHNR and CDR2 FQNEAQ (reference sequence). The CDR3 covers 18 residues. Trimming took 5 bases from V and 0 from J, leaving 21 bases between them. The CDR3: CASSPRRETYVSTDTQYF. In nucleotides, the CDR3 is TGTGCCAGCAGCCCCCGACGGGAGACTTACGTTAGCACAGATACGCAGTATTTT.